Detailed here is one T cell receptor (beta chain). Antigen: not known. Primers included in the PCR were 60 Vbeta and 13 Jbeta primers. The repertoire was sequenced with immunoSEQ multiplex PCR; TCRdb's copy has only in-frame clones and lacks some. The data contain around 230,000 clones, approximately 79% of them seen just once; the ten biggest clones take up approximately 2%. The data were taken from a study of cytomegalovirus exposure and HLA in healthy donors. Looking at the study overall: Assignment to the Caucasian-associated ancestry cluster applied to less than 85% of the approximately 360 genotyped donors. Study findings and constraints: Equally common other TCR beta chains were less clonally expanded than HLA-associated ones, a later analysis found. 15,000 to 20,000 TCR beta sequences were associated with HLA alleles at 0.05 false discovery rate in a later analysis.

V lost 6 bases, J lost 5 bases, and 8 bases stayed unmatched. From germline, CDR1 is SGHTA and CDR2 FQGTGA. The CDR3 length is 14 residues. This sequence joins TRBV7-3 and TRBJ2-7, with TRBD1 matching over 9 bases. Sequenced material: PBMCs. This TCR derives from a male donor in good health and CMV-seronegative. CDR3: CASSTGTGIHEQYF. The CDR3, as DNA: TGTGCCAGCAGTACCGGGACAGGGATCCACGAGCAGTACTTC.